This T cell receptor beta chain comes out of a study of cytomegalovirus exposure and HLA in healthy donors. This CDR3 has 14 residues. V was cut by 5 bases and J by 7 bases, with 14 bases left in between. CDR1 is SGHTA and CDR2 is FQGNSA in the germline V gene. Researchers ran the PCR with 60 Vbeta and 13 Jbeta primers. The data were produced by immunoSEQ multiplex PCR, yet TCRdb's version contains in-frame clones alone and is incomplete. The table has roughly 140,000 clones, about a tenth seen once. The clonotype was recovered from a male donor in good health and CMV-seronegative. The V and J genes are TRBV7-2 and TRBJ1-4; maybe TRBD1 (6 bases). Sequencing input: PBMCs. The CDR3 bases are TGTGCCAGCAGCAACCAGGGGCAGGGTGAAAAACTGTTTTTT. This translates into CASSNQGQGEKLFF. Drawing the rest from reference TRBV7-2 and TRBJ1-4, the complete variable domain is GAGVSQSPSNKVTEKGKDVELRCDPISGHTALYWYRQSLGQGLEFLIYFQGNSAPDKSGLPSDRFSAERTGGSVSTLTIQRTQQEDSAVYLCASSNQGQGEKLFFGSGTQLSVL.